Sequencing of this T cell receptor (beta chain) was carried out in a study of human T cells and chemical hapten exposure. Time point in this sample: patch test 1, 2 weeks after DPC sensitization. Indicated treatment: therapeutic diphenylcyclopropenone sensitization with weekly scalp DPC. Trimming cost V 10 bases and J 2 bases, with 10 bases left between them. The CDR3 sequence is 12 residues long. MiXCR, run by TCRdb on the RACE reads, gives a single entry per CDR3 protein. The data show approximately 77,000 distinct CDR3 sequences, with 6% to 9% seen just once and about 1.6% held by the top ten. This clonotype was seen ten or more times.

This chain connects TRBV12-3 or TRBV12-4 to TRBJ2-3; no clear D gene. The sequence was collected from a woman aged 25 to 39 with alopecia areata. Some clones in this sample may be carry-over from other donors' samples. Sequenced material: whole blood, taken in connection with sensitization to the hapten diphenylcyclopropenone (DPC). CDR3 sequence (DNA): TGTGCCATCACAATCACCACAGATACGCAGTATTTT. This sequence encodes CAITITTDTQYF.